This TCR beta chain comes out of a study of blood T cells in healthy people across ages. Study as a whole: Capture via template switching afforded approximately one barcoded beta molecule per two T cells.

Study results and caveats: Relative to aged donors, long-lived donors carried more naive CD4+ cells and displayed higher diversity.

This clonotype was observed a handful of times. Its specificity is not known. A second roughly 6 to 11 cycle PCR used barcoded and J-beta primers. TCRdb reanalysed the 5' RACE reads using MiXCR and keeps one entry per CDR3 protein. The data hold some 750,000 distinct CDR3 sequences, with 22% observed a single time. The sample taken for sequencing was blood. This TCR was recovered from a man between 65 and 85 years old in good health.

The CDR3 is CASSRNQRVDTEAFF. Written as DNA, the CDR3 is TGTGCCAGCAGCCGGAACCAGCGGGTGGACACTGAAGCTTTCTTT. The chain employs TRBV7-9 and TRBJ1-1; D remains ambiguous. The CDR3 sequence is 15 residues long. With 5 bases removed from V and 3 bases from J, the gap between germline ends came to 16 bases. From germline, CDR1 is SEHNR and CDR2 FQNEAQ (reference sequence).